The entry below gives a single T cell receptor beta chain sequence along with its context. The antigen remains unidentified. V lost 3 bases to trimming and J lost 6 bases, with 11 bases between them. Germline assignment: CDR1 SNHLY and CDR2 FYNNEI. The CDR3 is 13 residues long. The data were obtained in a study of cytomegalovirus exposure and HLA in healthy donors. Findings and limits, study-wide: Per published reports, the classifier diagnosed cytomegalovirus status with high specificity and sensitivity. Data from an earlier analysis indicated that most TCR beta V segments were productive either about 87% or about 30% of the time.

Amplification used 60 Vbeta primers and 13 Jbeta primers. The repertoire was sequenced with immunoSEQ multiplex PCR; TCRdb's copy has only in-frame clones and lacks some. The table has about 130,000 clones, more than 80% seen once; the top ten hold under 7%. The sequence was obtained from a woman in her 30s in good health and CMV-seropositive. Sequences were obtained from PBMCs. The V and J genes are TRBV2 and TRBJ1-2, with D unresolved. DNA of the CDR3: TGTGCCAGCAGTGAGTATGCGATGGATGGCTACACCTTC. Translating gives CASSEYAMDGYTF.